This T cell receptor (beta chain) comes out of a study of TIL therapy for anti-PD-1-resistant metastatic lung cancer. The time point here: pre-treatment sample, taken before nivolumab and TIL therapy. The immunoSEQ assay was v3. Sequenced by immunoSEQ multiplex PCR; TCRdb stores in-frame clones only, minus some. This sample yields tens of thousands of clones, of which over 70% are seen a single time; around 6.8% belongs to the top ten. Sequencing used blood, obtained at baseline. The source is a person aged 25-79 years with non-small cell lung cancer.

CDR3 sequence: CASRKGTAIDEQYF. The CDR3 coding sequence is TGTGCCAGCAGGAAAGGGACAGCGATAGACGAGCAGTACTTC. The rearrangement links TRBV2 to TRBJ2-7, with 7 nucleotides matching TRBD1. Per the germline V gene, CDR1 is SNHLY and CDR2 is FYNNEI. Trimming removed 6 bases from V and 5 bases from J; junction bases left unmatched: 10. The CDR3 length is 14 residues.